Below, 19 T cell receptor beta chains from the same sample are listed, as sequenced in a study of CD8 T cells in Susac syndrome. Reverse transcription used about 0.45 to 1 ug RNA and random hexamers. TCRdb re-derived calls from the immunoSEQ multiplex PCR reads in MiXCR, one entry per CDR3 protein. The table records approximately 100,000 distinct CDR3 sequences, 85% to 95% of them present only once. The sample was CD8+ T cells from PBMCs. The receptors originated from a human donor in good health.

The CDR3 nucleotides are TGTGCCAGCAGCTTCTGGGCGCAGGGCAATGATACGCAGTATTTT. This sequence encodes CASSFWAQGNDTQYF. The chain links TRBV11-2 to TRBJ2-3; maybe TRBD1 (5 bases). V lost 3 bases and J 6 bases, leaving 16 bases between the germline ends. Germline assignment: CDR1 SGHAT and CDR2 FQNNGV. The CDR3 has 15 amino acids.

The chain is built from TRBV5-1 and TRBJ2-2; the D is unclear. The germline V gene has CDR1 SGHRS and CDR2 YFSETQ. The CDR3 runs to 14 residues. Trimming pared 5 bases from V and 4 bases from J, leaving 12 bases between. The CDR3 loop is CASREQAATGELFF. For the CDR3, the DNA is TGCGCCAGCAGAGAGCAGGCTGCCACCGGGGAGCTGTTTTTT.

This chain links TRBV7-9 with TRBJ2-5; D is possibly TRBD1 (5 bases). Germline CDR1 reads SEHNR; CDR2 reads FQNEAQ (reference sequence). The CDR3 has 16 residues. The ends were cut back, 4 bases at V and 1 base at J, with 16 bases in the middle. This CDR3 is CASSSRLDSTQETQYF. The CDR3 bases are TGTGCCAGCAGCTCCAGACTTGACAGTACCCAAGAGACCCAGTACTTC.

The CDR3 sequence is CASSLEFKDSPLHF. Written as DNA, the CDR3 is TGCGCCAGCAGCTTGGAGTTCAAGGATTCACCCCTCCACTTT. The gene calls are TRBV5-1 and TRBJ1-6, with D unresolved. The germline CDR1 and CDR2 sequences are SGHRS and YFSETQ. The CDR3 has 14 amino acids. V dropped 0 bases and J dropped 8 bases, with 9 bases sitting between them.

The J gene is TRBJ2-1, the V gene TRBV5-1; D is perhaps TRBD1 or TRBD2 (5 bases each). V was pared by 4 bases and J by 7 bases, with 21 bases between. The CDR3 is 16 amino acids. The germline V gene has CDR1 SGHRS and CDR2 YFSETQ. The CDR3, as DNA: TGCGCCAGCAGCCCAGAGGACCTACCATGGGGGAATGAGCAGTTCTTC. As protein: CASSPEDLPWGNEQFF.

This chain links TRBV20-1 with TRBJ2-1, with D tentatively TRBD1 (5 bases). With 2 bases removed from V and 3 bases from J, the gap between germline ends came to 17 bases. Germline V gene sequence: CDR1 DFQATT, CDR2 SNEGSKA (reference sequence). The CDR3 contains 16 residues. The CDR3 DNA reads as TGCAGTGCTAGACCCCTAACGGGCAGGGACTACAATGAGCAGTTCTTC. Its translation is CSARPLTGRDYNEQFF.

The rearrangement joins TRBV20-1 to TRBJ1-2; perhaps TRBD1 as D (6 bases). CDR3 length: 11 amino acids. CDR1 is DFQATT and CDR2 is SNEGSKA in the germline V gene (reference sequence). DNA of the CDR3: TGCATTTCCCTAGGGGGCTATGGCTACACCTTC. It specifies CISLGGYGYTF.

V gene TRBV2 combines with J gene TRBJ2-7; D might be TRBD2 (6 bases). V was pared by 10 bases and J by 2 bases, with 15 bases between. CDR1 and CDR2 (germline): SNHLY, FYNNEI. The CDR3 runs to 13 residues. The CDR3 protein is CATHRDSTYEQYF. For the CDR3, the DNA is TGTGCCACCCATCGGGACTCTACCTACGAGCAGTACTTC.

The rearrangement links TRBV7-9 to TRBJ1-1; 9 bases agree with TRBD1. After removal of 4 bases from V and 11 bases from J, the junction contained 14 bases not matched to a gene. This CDR3 is 15 amino acids long. CDR1 is SEHNR, CDR2 FQNEAQ, per germline (reference sequence). The DNA of the CDR3 is TGTGCCAGCAGCTCCGGGACAGGGTTTGTGGGGACGGCTTTCTTT. Protein product: CASSSGTGFVGTAFF.

The chain couples TRBV7-9 to TRBJ1-2; perhaps TRBD1 as D (6 bases). The CDR3 covers 14 residues. V was shortened by 5 bases and J by 13 bases, with 23 bases between the two germline ends. Per germline, CDR1 SEHNR and CDR2 FQNEAQ (reference sequence). This chain's CDR3 is CASSRMAGGERVTF. CDR3 nucleotide sequence: TGTGCCAGCAGCCGAATGGCGGGGGGCGAGAGGGTCACCTTC.

The rearrangement uses TRBV20-1 and TRBJ2-5; TRBD2 aligns across 7 bases. Trimming at V came to 2 bases and at J to 5 bases, leaving 8 bases not matched to a gene. Germline CDR1 is DFQATT and CDR2 is SNEGSKA (reference sequence). CDR3 length: 14 amino acids. The CDR3 is CSARLAGARETQYF. The CDR3 coding sequence is TGCAGTGCTAGACTGGCGGGAGCCCGGGAGACCCAGTACTTC.

This chain connects TRBV24-1 to TRBJ2-3, with unresolved D. V gave up 3 bases and J gave up 4 bases, with 4 bases separating them. CDR1 is KGHDR and CDR2 is SFDVKD in the germline V gene. The CDR3 runs 12 residues. CDR3 sequence: CATSDEADTQYF. Here the CDR3 DNA reads TGTGCCACCAGTGATGAAGCAGATACGCAGTATTTT.

The rearrangement uses TRBV4-3 and TRBJ2-1; D is unclear. The CDR3 length is 14 residues. The V gene's germline CDR1 is LGHNA and CDR2 YSLEER. V was trimmed by 3 bases and J by 4 bases, leaving 10 bases between them. Here the CDR3 DNA reads TGCGCCAGCAGCCACCAAGGTACATACAATGAGCAGTTCTTC. It yields the protein CASSHQGTYNEQFF.

The J gene is TRBJ2-7, the V gene TRBV12-3 or TRBV12-4, with 8 bases lining up with TRBD2. The J segment lost 1 base and the V segment lost 6 bases, leaving 8 bases of the junction unmatched. The CDR3 contains 15 residues. CDR3: CASRSGRSPSYEQYF. DNA for the CDR3: TGTGCCAGCAGGAGCGGGAGATCGCCTTCCTACGAGCAGTACTTC.

The sample holds one count of this clonotype. V and J are TRBV7-2 and TRBJ2-1; 10 positions match TRBD2. This CDR3 region has 15 residues. The V gene's germline CDR1 is SGHTA and CDR2 FQGNSA. J was trimmed by 2 bases and V by 6 bases; bases with no gene match: 4. DNA of the CDR3: TGTGCCAGCAGTTTCACTAGCGGGACCTACAATGAGCAGTTCTTC. Its protein is CASSFTSGTYNEQFF. Complete variable domain (other parts from reference TRBV7-2 and TRBJ2-1): GAGVSQSPSNKVTEKGKDVELRCDPISGHTALYWYRQSLGQGLEFLIYFQGNSAPDKSGLPSDRFSAERTGGSVSTLTIQRTQQEDSAVYLCASSFTSGTYNEQFFGPGTRLTVL.

This clonotype was counted once. The V and J genes are TRBV7-2 and TRBJ1-1; D uncertain. Trimming cost V 0 bases and J 11 bases, with 10 bases left between them. This CDR3 has 12 residues. Germline assignment: CDR1 SGHTA and CDR2 FQGNSA. The CDR3 region has the DNA TGTGCCAGCAGCTTAGCCGGGCGGCGGGCTTTCTTT. This encodes CASSLAGRRAFF.

A single count supports this clonotype. The chain employs TRBV20-1 and TRBJ2-1; 8 positions agree with TRBD2. The length of the CDR3 is 14 residues. J was trimmed by 0 bases and V by 7 bases; bases with no gene match: 5. CDR1 DFQATT and CDR2 SNEGSKA come from the germline V gene (reference sequence). CDR3 sequence (DNA): TGCAGTGTGGAACGGGGGGGCTCCTACAATGAGCAGTTCTTC. Its translation: CSVERGGSYNEQFF.

The rearrangement joins TRBV12-3 or TRBV12-4 to TRBJ2-1; 7 nucleotides line up with TRBD1. V shed 4 bases, J shed 3 bases, and the junction held 6 bases outside the gene matches. The CDR3 sequence is 15 residues long. For the CDR3, the DNA is TGTGCCAGCAGTTCCCGGGACAGAGTCTACAATGAGCAGTTCTTC. This sequence encodes CASSSRDRVYNEQFF.

The V and J genes are TRBV6-2 or TRBV6-3 and TRBJ2-2; D call uncertain. The CDR3 loop spans 16 amino acids. Trimming cost V 10 bases and J 3 bases, with 21 bases left between them. Germline CDR1 and CDR2: MNHEY and SVGEGT. CDR3 amino acids: CATLRTDLSYTGELFF. The CDR3 nucleotides are TGTGCCACCCTGAGGACGGATTTGTCTTACACCGGGGAGCTGTTTTTT.